The clone carrying this TCR beta chain appeared once. Its specificity is unknown. This entry comes from a study of cytomegalovirus exposure and HLA in healthy donors. Regarding the study as a whole: According to the study, around 150 TCR beta chains were cytomegalovirus-associated. Earlier analysis yielded a pattern in which most TCR beta V segments were productive about 90% or about 30% of the time. TCR beta chains associated with HLA were, in a later analysis, more clonally expanded than equally common others. Analysis was carried out at a later point, and it linked a missense DCLRE1C variant to TCR beta V- and J-gene trimming.

The PCR ran on 60 Vbeta and 13 Jbeta primers. Assay used: immunoSEQ multiplex PCR; TCRdb lists only in-frame clones, some missing. The sample includes 150,000 to 200,000 clones, roughly 77% of them seen just once. Sequencing was done on a sample of PBMCs. The clonotype was recovered from a woman aged 40 to 50 in good health and CMV-seropositive.

This CDR3 is CASSLTGGGAMDEQYF. The CDR3 DNA reads as TGTGCCAGCAGCTTGACAGGGGGAGGCGCTATGGACGAGCAGTACTTC. The chain carries TRBV28 and TRBJ2-7; 9 nucleotides align to TRBD1. Germline V gene data show CDR1 as MDHEN and CDR2 as SYDVKM. The junction had 14 bases not matched to a gene; V was cut back by 6 bases and J by 5 bases. The CDR3 contains 16 residues.